Listed below are T cell receptor beta chains from one sample, sequenced in a study of cytomegalovirus exposure and HLA in healthy donors. Libraries were prepared by immunoSEQ multiplex PCR; TCRdb keeps only in-frame clonotypes and omits some of them. Here the sample spans tens of thousands of clones, less than 80% being singletons. The sequencing sample was made of PBMCs. The receptors come from a woman aged 40 to 50 in good health and CMV-seronegative. The CDR3 runs from the conserved cysteine through the conserved F or W.

J | V | CDR3
TRBJ1-3 | TRBV7-9 | CATAGGGRNTIYF
TRBJ2-3 | TRBV5-1 | CASSLARAGGVIDTQYF
TRBJ2-1 | TRBV7-2 | CASSLKVETRHFF
TRBJ2-1 | TRBV4-1 | CASPRQGSNEQFF
TRBJ1-2 | TRBV28 | CASSLTKTGLFGGYTF
TRBJ2-1 | TRBV18 | CASSPSLAEGVNEQFF
TRBJ2-7 | TRBV29-1 | CSVNSGTGPYEQYF
TRBJ1-1 | TRBV18 | CASSPSLLSLRGGTEAFF
TRBJ2-1 | TRBV10-3 | CAISGPTSGARYNEQFF
TRBJ2-1 | TRBV7-2 | CASSYSGVVYNEQFF
TRBJ2-3 | TRBV14 | CASSQALASTDTQYF
TRBJ1-1 | TRBV27 | CASSFQTGGRTEAFF
TRBJ1-5 | TRBV7-2 | CASSHAVSRGNQPQHF
TRBJ1-6 | TRBV7-8 | CASSLGGGPQDSPLHF
TRBJ1-2 | TRBV5-1 | CASTRTGESYGYTF
TRBJ2-2 | TRBV18 | CASSQQLNTGELFF
TRBJ2-3 | TRBV10-3 | CAIRGEPTDTQYF
TRBJ2-6 | TRBV7-9 | CASSLETTGEGANVLTF
TRBJ1-1 | TRBV5-6 | CASSFLTANTEAFF
TRBJ2-7 | TRBV5-8 | CASSSEVGIIYEQYF
TRBJ1-5 | TRBV15 | CATSRDLSGVGQPQHF
TRBJ2-1 | TRBV4-2 | CASSQDLTGGPYNEQFF
TRBJ2-2 | TRBV7-8 | CASSLVPRSNTGELFF
TRBJ2-7 | TRBV19 | CASSIDRGLDEQYF
TRBJ2-5 | TRBV7-9 | CASSIGTSGSQETQYF
TRBJ2-5 | TRBV9 | CASSVGISGQGKETQYF
TRBJ1-1 | TRBV5-6 | CASSPEGGQKNTEAFF
TRBJ2-7 | TRBV7-5 | CVRSLLGLAGTFSYEQYF
TRBJ2-3 | TRBV5-6 | CASSGQGKSTDTQYF
TRBJ2-1 | TRBV28 | CASSLTRLGGGTDEQFF
TRBJ2-3 | TRBV19 | CASSIDGAGGYFGADTQYF
TRBJ2-3 | TRBV7-9 | CASSTLRSGADTQYF
TRBJ2-3 | TRBV7-7 | CASSVTSGGTDTQYF
TRBJ1-2 | TRBV7-9 | CASTRDRGYGYTF
TRBJ1-2 | TRBV19 | CASTTYEGGYGYTF
TRBJ2-5 | TRBV10-3 | CAIGARIETQYF
TRBJ2-3 | TRBV27 | CASTLNRGADTQYF
TRBJ2-1 | TRBV5-6 | CASSTGTGFGNEQFF
TRBJ2-3 | TRBV2 | CASKASGLRTDTQYF
TRBJ1-2 | TRBV5-1 | CASSSPGQNYGYTF